The source of this T cell receptor (beta chain) is a study of Graves' ophthalmopathy and Graves' hyperthyroidism (dated by TCRdb to 2016 to 2018). Describing the broader study: Peripheral blood was collected before any treatment was given, at the time of initial diagnosis. To tell Graves' ophthalmopathy apart from Graves' hyperthyroidism, and to predict which patients would progress to ophthalmopathy, the study relied on TCR beta repertoire signatures. In total, approximately 130 blood samples were TCR-sequenced: approximately 42 ophthalmopathy, some 80 hyperthyroidism and roughly 17 hyperthyroidism-to-ophthalmopathy patients. To explore V-J signatures distinguishing ophthalmopathy from hyperthyroidism, a discovery set of more than 95 patients (roughly 45 ophthalmopathy, over 55 stable hyperthyroidism) was enrolled. An independent validation cohort comprised 18 hyperthyroidism patients and 15 to 17 patients who later progressed from hyperthyroidism to ophthalmopathy. T-cell repertoires of thyroid tissue and blood were compared in 5 or 6 hyperthyroidism patients. Once sampling was done, hyperthyroidism patients were given methimazole at a starting dose of 30 mg daily, while ophthalmopathy patients were given high-dose intravenous methylprednisolone. Overall results and qualifications from the work: In validation, the model predicted ophthalmopathy progression with nearly 71% sensitivity and around 72% specificity; roughly eleven predicted patients were CT-confirmed with GO in a median of approximately 6.2 months. In cross-validation, the 13-signature model distinguished ophthalmopathy from stable hyperthyroidism with approximately 85% sensitivity and around 81% specificity, and in the test set the corresponding values were 80% and 75%. No statistical method was used to set the sample size in advance, and the investigators knew which group each participant was assigned to. Most expanded thyroid clonotypes with frequency above 0.001 were also detected in blood, suggesting blood repertoires may reflect the thyroid immune response.

For repertoire sequencing, the TCR beta CDR3 regions were amplified from RNA transcripts. A first-round RT-PCR used HTBI primers with the Qiagen OneStep RT-PCR kit, followed by a second-round multiplex PCR, size selection and purification. The libraries underwent paired-end sequencing with 100 bp reads on an Illumina HiSeq2000. The source study handled its data this way. SOAPnuke was used to process the reads, throwing out any read that had adapters, had uncalled bases, had a mean Phred below 15, or lacked an exact constant-primer or identifier match. High-quality paired reads were merged with COPE v1.2.5. Clonotypes were defined as unique nucleotide sequences and were aligned to IMGT TRB V, D and J references using MiTCR v1.1. Analysis was restricted to V-J combinations with a frequency above 0.0001, which covered 98% to 99.2% of repertoires. A TCR clonal expansion and chaos score per V-J combination was defined as the ratio of F50 clonal expansion to chaos observed in the TCRdist matrix. Welch's t-statistics and random forest were used to reduce the features to roughly 14 V-J combinations, which were then used as input to a naive Bayes classifier. Thyroid-blood repertoire similarity was quantified with the Morisita-Horn index. TCRdb itself trimmed the public reads at Q25 with fastp, ran MiXCR and retained productive beta chains. Rows are combined by CDR3 protein, so each entry shows the most common genes and DNA. These V and J calls rely on TCRdb rather than the paper's analysis. The sample data list 240,000 or so distinct CDR3 sequences, and about 47% of these were observed just once. Around 47% of the sample belongs to the ten largest clones.

The CDR3, cysteine through phenylalanine, is 16 amino acids long. Just the 48-base CDR3 DNA is kept, in frame starting at base 1. Looking up the germline V gene yields CDR1 SGDLS and CDR2 YYNGEE. V trim: 4 bases; J trim: 9 bases; unmatched bases: 15. Ophthalmopathy patients had moderately to severely active disease, Clinical Activity Score of at least 3, NOSPECS grade of at least 4, and disease duration under 3 months. Patients with other autoimmune diseases, uncontrolled infections, pregnancy or lactation were excluded. Clinical symptoms, serum thyroxine, TRAb, thyroid ultrasound and orbital computed tomography were used for diagnosis. Using Ficoll-Paque density gradient centrifugation, PBMCs were isolated from about 9.4 ml of fresh peripheral blood. Total RNA was extracted with Trizol reagent and quality-checked on an Agilent 2100 Bioanalyzer. About this clonotype: The antigen it recognizes is unknown. No qualities accompany the bases; no much larger clone lies one base away.

The receptor's source is an adult man with Graves' ophthalmopathy. The sequencing sample was made of peripheral blood. This receptor chain uses TRBV9 and TRBJ2-7, with 11 bases in between that match TRBD2. DNA sequence: TGTGCCAGCAGCCGGGGGGAGACTAGCGGGGACGTAAGGCAGTACTTC. The encoded protein is CASSRGETSGDVRQYF.